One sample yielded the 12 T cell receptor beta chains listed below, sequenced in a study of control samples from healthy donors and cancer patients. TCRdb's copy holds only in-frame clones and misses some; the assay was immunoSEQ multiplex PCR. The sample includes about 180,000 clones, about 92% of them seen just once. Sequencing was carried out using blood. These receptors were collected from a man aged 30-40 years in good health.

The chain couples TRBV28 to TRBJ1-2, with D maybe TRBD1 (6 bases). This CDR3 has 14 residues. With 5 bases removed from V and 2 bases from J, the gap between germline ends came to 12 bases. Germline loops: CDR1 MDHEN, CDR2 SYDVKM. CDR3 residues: CASSKRTDNYGYTF. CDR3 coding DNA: TGTGCCAGCAGTAAACGGACAGACAACTATGGCTACACCTTC.

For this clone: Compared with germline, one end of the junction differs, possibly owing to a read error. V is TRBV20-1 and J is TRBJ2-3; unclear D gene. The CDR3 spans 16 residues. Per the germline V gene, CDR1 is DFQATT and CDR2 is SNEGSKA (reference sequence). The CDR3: CSASSGSRISTDMQYF. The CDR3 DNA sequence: TGCAGTGCTAGTTCGGGCAGCAGGATTAGCACAGATATGCAGTATTTT.

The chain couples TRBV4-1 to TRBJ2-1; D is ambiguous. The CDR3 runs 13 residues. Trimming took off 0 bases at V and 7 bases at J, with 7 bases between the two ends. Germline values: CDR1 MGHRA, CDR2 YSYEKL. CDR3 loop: CASSQDPRNEQFF. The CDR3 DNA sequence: TGCGCCAGCAGCCAAGATCCGAGGAATGAGCAGTTCTTC.

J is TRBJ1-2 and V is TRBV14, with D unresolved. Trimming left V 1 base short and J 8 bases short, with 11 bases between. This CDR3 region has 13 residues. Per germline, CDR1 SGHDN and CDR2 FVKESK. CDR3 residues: CASSQGINRGYTF. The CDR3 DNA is TGTGCCAGCAGCCAAGGTATTAATAGAGGCTACACCTTC.

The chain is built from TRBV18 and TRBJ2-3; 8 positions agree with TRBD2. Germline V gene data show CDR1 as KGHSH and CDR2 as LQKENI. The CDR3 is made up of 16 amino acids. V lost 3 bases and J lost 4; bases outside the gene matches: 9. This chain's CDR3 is CASSPRSRGVADTQYF. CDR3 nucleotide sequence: TGTGCCAGCTCACCCCGCTCGCGGGGGGTGGCAGATACGCAGTATTTT. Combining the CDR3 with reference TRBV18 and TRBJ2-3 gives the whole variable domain NAGVMQNPRHLVRRRGQEARLRCSPMKGHSHVYWYRQLPEEGLKFMVYLQKENIIDESGMPKERFSAEFPKEGPSILRIQQVVRGDSAAYFCASSPRSRGVADTQYFGPGTRLTVL.

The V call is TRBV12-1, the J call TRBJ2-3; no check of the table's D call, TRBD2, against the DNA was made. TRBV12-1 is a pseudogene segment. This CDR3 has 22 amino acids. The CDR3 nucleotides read TGTGCCAGCAGCTTTAACGACCGCGGGAGGGCCCTGACCCCCCCTAACACAGATACGCAGTATTTT. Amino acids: CASSFNDRGRALTPPNTDTQYF.

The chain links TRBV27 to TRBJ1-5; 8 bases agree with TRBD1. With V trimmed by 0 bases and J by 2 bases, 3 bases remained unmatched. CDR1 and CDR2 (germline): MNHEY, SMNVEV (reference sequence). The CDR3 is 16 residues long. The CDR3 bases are TGTGCCAGCAGTTTATCCAGGGGGCGCGGCAATCAGCCCCAGCATTTT. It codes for CASSLSRGRGNQPQHF.

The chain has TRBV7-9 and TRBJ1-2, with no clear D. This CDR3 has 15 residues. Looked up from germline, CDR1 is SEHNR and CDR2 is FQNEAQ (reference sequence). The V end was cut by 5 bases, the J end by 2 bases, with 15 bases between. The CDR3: CASSASMISNYGYTF. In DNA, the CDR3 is TGTGCCAGCAGCGCCTCAATGATAAGCAACTATGGCTACACCTTC.

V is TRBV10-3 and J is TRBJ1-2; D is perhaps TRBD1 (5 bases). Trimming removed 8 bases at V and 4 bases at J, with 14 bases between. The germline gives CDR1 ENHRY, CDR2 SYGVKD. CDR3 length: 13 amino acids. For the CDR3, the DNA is TGTGCCATCTTGGGGGATAACGGCTATGGCTACACCTTC. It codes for CAILGDNGYGYTF.

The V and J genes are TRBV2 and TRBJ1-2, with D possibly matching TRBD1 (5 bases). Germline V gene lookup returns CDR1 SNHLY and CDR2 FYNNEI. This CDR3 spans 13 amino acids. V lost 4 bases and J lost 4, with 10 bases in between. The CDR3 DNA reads TGTGCCAGCAGTGCCCAGGGTCGCTATGGCTACACCTTC. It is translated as CASSAQGRYGYTF.

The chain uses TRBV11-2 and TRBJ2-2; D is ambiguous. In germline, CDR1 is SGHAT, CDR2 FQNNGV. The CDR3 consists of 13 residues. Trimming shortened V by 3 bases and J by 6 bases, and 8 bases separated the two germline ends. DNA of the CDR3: TGTGCCAGCAGCTTGGGTTTCGCCGGGGAGCTGTTTTTT. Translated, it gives CASSLGFAGELFF. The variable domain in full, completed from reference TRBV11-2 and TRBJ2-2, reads EAGVAQSPRYKIIEKRQSVAFWCNPISGHATLYWYQQILGQGPKLLIQFQNNGVVDDSQLPKDRFSAERLKGVDSTLKIQPAKLEDSAVYLCASSLGFAGELFFGEGSRLTVL.

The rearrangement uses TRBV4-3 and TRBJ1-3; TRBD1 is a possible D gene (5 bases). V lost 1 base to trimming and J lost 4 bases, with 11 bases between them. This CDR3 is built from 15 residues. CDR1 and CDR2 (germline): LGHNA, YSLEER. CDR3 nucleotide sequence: TGCGCCAGCAGCCAAGGAGAGGGGCCCGGAAACACCATATATTTT. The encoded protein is CASSQGEGPGNTIYF.